The T cell receptor (beta chain) under discussion was sequenced for a study of molecular identifiers for immune sequencing clone quantification. This clonotype was detected many times. As yet, its antigen is unknown. Germline-derived CDR1 and CDR2 are LGHDT and YNNKEL (reference sequence). The CDR3 sequence is 13 residues long. V lost 2 bases, J lost 1 base, and 6 bases lay in between. TCRdb reanalysed the PCR reads using MiXCR and keeps one entry per CDR3 protein. This repertoire shows approximately 320,000 distinct CDR3 sequences, about a quarter found once; its top ten account for roughly 0.7%. Findings of the study overall: The study reportedly detected spiked Jurkat TCR RNA from one cell among some 1 million naive cells.

This receptor was taken from a human donor in good health. Some libraries in this study had Jurkat cell RNA spiked in. This chain uses TRBV3-1 with TRBJ2-7, with D tentatively TRBD2 (6 bases). Sample: naive CD8+ T cells from blood, with Jurkat cell RNA spiked in. The subset: FACS-sorted CD8+CD4-CCR7+CD45RA+ naive T cells. In DNA, the CDR3 is TGTGCCAGCAGCCAACGGGGGTCCTACGAGCAGTACTTC. As protein: CASSQRGSYEQYF.